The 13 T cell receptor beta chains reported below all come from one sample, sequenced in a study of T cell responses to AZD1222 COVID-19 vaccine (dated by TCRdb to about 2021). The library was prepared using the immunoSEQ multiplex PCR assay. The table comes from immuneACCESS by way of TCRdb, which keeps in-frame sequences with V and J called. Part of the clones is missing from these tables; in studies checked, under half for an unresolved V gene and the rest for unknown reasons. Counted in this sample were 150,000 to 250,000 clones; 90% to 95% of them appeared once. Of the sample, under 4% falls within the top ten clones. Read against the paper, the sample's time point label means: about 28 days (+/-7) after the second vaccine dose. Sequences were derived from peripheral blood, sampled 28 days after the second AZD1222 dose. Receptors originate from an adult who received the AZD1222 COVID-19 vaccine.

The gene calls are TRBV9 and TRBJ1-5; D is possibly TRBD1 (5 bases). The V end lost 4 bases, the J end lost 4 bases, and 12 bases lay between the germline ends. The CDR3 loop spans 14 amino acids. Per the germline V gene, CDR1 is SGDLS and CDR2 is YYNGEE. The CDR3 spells CASSTRGGNQPQHF. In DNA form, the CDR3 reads TGTGCCAGCAGCACCCGCGGGGGTAATCAGCCCCAGCATTTT.

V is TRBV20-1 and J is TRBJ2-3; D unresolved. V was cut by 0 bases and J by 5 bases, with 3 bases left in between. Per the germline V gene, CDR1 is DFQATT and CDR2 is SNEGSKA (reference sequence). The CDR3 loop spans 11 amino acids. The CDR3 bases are TGCAGTGCTAGAGATGAAGATACGCAGTATTTT. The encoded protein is CSARDEDTQYF.

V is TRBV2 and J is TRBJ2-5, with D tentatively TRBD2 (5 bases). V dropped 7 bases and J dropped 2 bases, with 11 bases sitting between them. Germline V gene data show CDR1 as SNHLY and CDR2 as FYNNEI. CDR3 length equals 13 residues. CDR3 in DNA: TGTGCCAGCAAGATCCGGGAACAAGAGACCCAGTACTTC. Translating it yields CASKIREQETQYF.

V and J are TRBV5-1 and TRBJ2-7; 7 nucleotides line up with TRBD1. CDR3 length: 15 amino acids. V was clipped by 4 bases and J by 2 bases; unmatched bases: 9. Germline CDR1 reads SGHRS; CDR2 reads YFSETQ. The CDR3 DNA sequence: TGCGCCAGCAGCGCGTACCCGCAGGGGGCCTACGAGCAGTACTTC. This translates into CASSAYPQGAYEQYF.

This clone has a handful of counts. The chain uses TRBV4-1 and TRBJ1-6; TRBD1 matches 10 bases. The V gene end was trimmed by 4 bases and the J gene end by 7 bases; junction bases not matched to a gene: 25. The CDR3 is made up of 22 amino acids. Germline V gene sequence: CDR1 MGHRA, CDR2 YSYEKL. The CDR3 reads CASSRTSGTGAAPAFSNSPLHF. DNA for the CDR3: TGCGCCAGCAGCCGCACATCCGGGACAGGGGCCGCTCCGGCCTTTTCGAATTCACCCCTCCACTTT.

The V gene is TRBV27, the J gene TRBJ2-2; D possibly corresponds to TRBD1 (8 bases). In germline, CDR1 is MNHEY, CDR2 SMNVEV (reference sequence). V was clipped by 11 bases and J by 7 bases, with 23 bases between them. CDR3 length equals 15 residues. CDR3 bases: TGTGCCTCCCAGAGCGGGACCACAGGGGGCGGGGAGCTGTTTTTT. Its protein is CASQSGTTGGGELFF.

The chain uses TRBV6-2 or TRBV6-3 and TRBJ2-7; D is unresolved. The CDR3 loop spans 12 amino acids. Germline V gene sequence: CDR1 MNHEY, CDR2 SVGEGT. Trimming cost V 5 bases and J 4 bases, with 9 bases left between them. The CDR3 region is CASSQTLYEQYF. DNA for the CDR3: TGTGCCAGCAGTCAGACACTTTACGAGCAGTACTTC.

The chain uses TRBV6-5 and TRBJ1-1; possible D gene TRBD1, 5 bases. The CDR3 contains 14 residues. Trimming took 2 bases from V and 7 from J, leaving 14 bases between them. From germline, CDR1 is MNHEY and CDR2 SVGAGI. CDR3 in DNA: TGTGCCAGCAGTTACAAACAGGCCCAGAGTGAAGCTTTCTTT. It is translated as CASSYKQAQSEAFF.

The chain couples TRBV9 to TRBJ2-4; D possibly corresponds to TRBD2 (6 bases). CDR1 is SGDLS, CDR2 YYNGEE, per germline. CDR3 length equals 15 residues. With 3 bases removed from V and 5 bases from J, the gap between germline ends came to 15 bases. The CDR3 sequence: CASSAAGSAQNIQYF. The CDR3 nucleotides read TGTGCCAGCAGCGCGGCGGGGTCTGCTCAAAACATTCAGTACTTC.

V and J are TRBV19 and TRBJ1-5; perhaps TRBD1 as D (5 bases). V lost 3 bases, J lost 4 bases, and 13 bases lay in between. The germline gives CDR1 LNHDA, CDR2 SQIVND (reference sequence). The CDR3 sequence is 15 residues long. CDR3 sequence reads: CASSMAGPLNQPQHF. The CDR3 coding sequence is TGTGCCAGTAGTATGGCGGGACCCCTAAATCAGCCCCAGCATTTT.

As DNA, the CDR3 is TGTGCCAGCAGCCCGAGCGGCGGGAGAGGTTACGAGCAGTACTTC. Its protein product is CASSPSGGRGYEQYF. The chain carries TRBV5-5 and TRBJ2-7; TRBD2 matches 7 bases. The CDR3 is 15 amino acids. Germline values: CDR1 SGHKS, CDR2 YYEKEE (reference sequence). V dropped 4 bases and J dropped 4; count of bases not matched to a gene: 11.

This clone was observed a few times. The CDR3 here is CASSIDGNEKLFF. DNA for the CDR3: TGTGCCAGTAGTATAGACGGGAACGAAAAACTGTTTTTT. The V and J genes are TRBV19 and TRBJ1-4; D is unresolved. Trimming pared 0 bases from V and 8 bases from J, leaving 7 bases between. The germline V gene has CDR1 LNHDA and CDR2 SQIVND (reference sequence). The CDR3 contains 13 residues.

The CDR3 sequence is CATVTGGSYGYTF. The DNA for the CDR3 is TGCGCCACCGTGACAGGGGGAAGCTATGGCTACACCTTC. The chain recombines TRBV10-2 with TRBJ1-2, with 9 bases aligning to TRBD1. Germline lookup yields CDR1 WSHSY and CDR2 SAAADI. The CDR3 loop spans 13 amino acids. V was clipped by 10 bases and J by 4 bases; unmatched bases: 7.